This passage covers 8 T cell receptor beta chains from one sample sequenced in a study of blood T cell repertoires in COVID-19. Libraries were prepared by immunoSEQ multiplex PCR; TCRdb keeps only in-frame clonotypes and omits some of them. The sample contains roughly 180,000 clones, around 80% of which appear only once. Material: peripheral blood. These receptors were taken from a human donor in a cohort sampled during active COVID-19.

The rearrangement links TRBV7-9 to TRBJ1-4; weak D call: TRBD1 (6 bases). Germline-derived CDR1 and CDR2 are SEHNR and FQNEAQ (reference sequence). The CDR3 sequence is 20 residues long. V lost 7 bases, J lost 0 bases, and 27 bases lay in between. As DNA, the CDR3 is TGTGCCAGCACACAGAAAATGTTGGGACACCGAGCGACAACTAATGAAAAACTGTTTTTT. Residues: CASTQKMLGHRATTNEKLFF.

For the CDR3, the DNA is TGTGCCAGCAGCCAAGGGCCAGACACAGATACGCAGTATTTT. Encoded protein: CASSQGPDTDTQYF. V gene TRBV3-1 (or the pseudogene TRBV3-2) combines with J gene TRBJ2-3, with D unclear. The length of the CDR3 is 14 residues. Germline assignment: CDR1 LGHDT and CDR2 YNNKEL (reference sequence). Trimming left V 1 base short and J 2 bases short, with 7 bases between.

In this sample, this clone turned up many times. The chain links TRBV7-2 to TRBJ1-6, with D maybe TRBD1 (5 bases). The CDR3 totals 14 residues. V shed 0 bases and J shed 10 bases, with 10 bases lying between them. The germline CDR1 and CDR2 sequences are SGHTA and FQGNSA. The CDR3 DNA reads as TGTGCCAGCAGCTTAGCCGCACAGGCATCACCCCTCCACTTT. Its protein product is CASSLAAQASPLHF.

This chain joins TRBV9 and TRBJ1-2, with a possible D match to TRBD1 (6 bases). Germline V lookup: CDR1 SGDLS, CDR2 YYNGEE. The CDR3 has 15 amino acids. V gave up 6 bases and J gave up 2 bases, with 17 bases separating them. The CDR3 reads CASTSSEDRNYGYTF. CDR3 nucleotides: TGTGCCAGCACCTCTTCAGAGGACAGAAACTATGGCTACACCTTC.

This clone was picked up one time. V and J are TRBV29-1 and TRBJ1-1, with 7 bases aligning to TRBD1. The germline V gene encodes CDR1 SQVTM and CDR2 ANQGSEA. Germline trimming cut 2 bases from V and 2 bases from J; bases unmatched to any gene: 2. This CDR3 is 13 amino acids long. This chain's CDR3 is CSVERGRNTEAFF. CDR3 nucleotides: TGCAGCGTTGAAAGGGGGCGTAACACTGAAGCTTTCTTT.

V gene TRBV5-1 combines with J gene TRBJ2-2, with D possibly being TRBD1 (5 bases). Germline V CDR1 and CDR2: SGHRS, YFSETQ. V dropped 2 bases and J dropped 4 bases, with 12 bases sitting between them. The length of the CDR3 is 15 residues. CDR3 sequence reads: CASSFGQGGTGELFF. The DNA for the CDR3 is TGCGCCAGCAGCTTCGGGCAGGGCGGCACCGGGGAGCTGTTTTTT.

This chain joins TRBV21-1 and TRBJ2-7; the table's D call, TRBD2, was not checked against the DNA. TRBV21-1 is a pseudogene locus. The CDR3 is 14 residues long. In nucleotides, the CDR3 is TGTGCCAGCAGCACCCCCGGGAGCTCCTACGAGCAGTACTTC. Translation: CASSTPGSSYEQYF.

CDR3 nucleotide sequence: TGTGCCAGCACCCCGCGGGGCTGGGACACTGAAGCTTTCTTT. Amino acids: CASTPRGWDTEAFF. The V and J genes are TRBV25-1 and TRBJ1-1, with D perhaps matching TRBD1 (5 bases). V gave up 7 bases and J gave up 3 bases, with 15 bases separating them. The length of the CDR3 is 14 residues. Germline V gene lookup returns CDR1 MGHDK and CDR2 SYGVNS.